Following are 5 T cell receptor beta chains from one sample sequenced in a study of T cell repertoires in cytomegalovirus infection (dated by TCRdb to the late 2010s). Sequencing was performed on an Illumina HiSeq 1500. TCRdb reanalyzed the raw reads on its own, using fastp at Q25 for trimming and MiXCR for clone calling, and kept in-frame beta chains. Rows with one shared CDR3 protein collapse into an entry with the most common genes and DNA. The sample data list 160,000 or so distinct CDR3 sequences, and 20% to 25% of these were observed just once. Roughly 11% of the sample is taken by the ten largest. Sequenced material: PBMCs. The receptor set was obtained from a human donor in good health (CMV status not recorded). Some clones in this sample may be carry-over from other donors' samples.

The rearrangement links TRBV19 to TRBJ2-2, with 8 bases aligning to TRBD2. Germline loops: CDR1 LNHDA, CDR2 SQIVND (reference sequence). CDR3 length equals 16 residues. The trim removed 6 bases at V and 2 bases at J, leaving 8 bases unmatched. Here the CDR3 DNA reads TGTGCCAGTAGGGACCCTGGACTAGCTAACACCGGGGAGCTGTTTTTT. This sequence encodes CASRDPGLANTGELFF.

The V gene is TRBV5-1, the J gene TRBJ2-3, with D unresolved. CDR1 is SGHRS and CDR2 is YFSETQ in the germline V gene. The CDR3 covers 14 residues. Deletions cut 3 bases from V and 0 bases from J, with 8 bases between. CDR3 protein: CASSYRQSTDTQYF. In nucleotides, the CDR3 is TGCGCCAGCAGCTACCGCCAGAGCACAGATACGCAGTATTTT. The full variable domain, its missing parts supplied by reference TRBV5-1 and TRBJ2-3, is KAGVTQTPRYLIKTRGQQVTLSCSPISGHRSVSWYQQTPGQGLQFLFEYFSETQRNKGNFPGRFSGRQFSNSRSEMNVSTLELGDSALYLCASSYRQSTDTQYFGPGTRLTVL.

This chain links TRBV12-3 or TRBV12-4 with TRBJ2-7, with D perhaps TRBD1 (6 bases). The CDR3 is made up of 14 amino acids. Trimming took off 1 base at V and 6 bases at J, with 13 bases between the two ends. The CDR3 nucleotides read TGTGCCAGCAGTTTAGGGGGGCCCTCTGGCGAGCAGTACTTC. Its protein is CASSLGGPSGEQYF.

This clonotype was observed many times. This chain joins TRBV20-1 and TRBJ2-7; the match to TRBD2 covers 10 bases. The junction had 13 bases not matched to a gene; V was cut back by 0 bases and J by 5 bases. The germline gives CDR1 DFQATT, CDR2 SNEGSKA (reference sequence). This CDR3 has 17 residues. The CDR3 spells CSARDFLASGREDEQYF. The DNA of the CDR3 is TGCAGTGCTAGAGATTTCCTCGCTAGCGGGAGAGAGGACGAGCAGTACTTC.

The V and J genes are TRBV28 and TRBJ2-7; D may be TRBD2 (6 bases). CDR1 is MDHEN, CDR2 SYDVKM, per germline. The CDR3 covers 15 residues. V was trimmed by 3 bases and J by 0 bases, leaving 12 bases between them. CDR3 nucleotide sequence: TGTGCCAGCAGTTTCCGTCTAGCGAACTCCTACGAGCAGTACTTC. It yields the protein CASSFRLANSYEQYF.